This TCR beta chain was recorded in a study of T cells in women clearing cervical HPV infection. The overall study: Cases' blood sampling followed lesion detection by median around 150 days (90 to 200). Study-wide results and caveats: Richness plus V gene abundances separated cases from controls with AUC less than 0.9.

Each participant carried one incident cervical HPV16 infection only. With respect to this clone: Its antigen is as yet unknown. The read comes to an end 3 residues before the CDR3 does, leaving the germline J gene to fill in the end.

CDR3 length equals 12 residues. V lost 4 bases, J lost 7 bases, and 10 bases lay in between. Germline V gene lookup returns CDR1 KGHSH and CDR2 LQKENI. The table came from immunoSEQ multiplex PCR; TCRdb's copy has only in-frame clones and leaves some out. The sample totals more than 20,000 clones. This clonotype was sampled from a woman between 18 and 69 years old with a cervical HPV16 infection that either progressed to CIN3+ or cleared (not recorded which). Sequencing input: blood buffy coat. The J gene is TRBJ1-2, the V gene TRBV18; D is possibly TRBD1 (5 bases). This CDR3 is CASSRGEFGYTF. The CDR3 DNA, read in part, is TGTGCCAGCTCACGAGGGGAATTTGGC.